This T cell receptor beta chain was documented in a study of OX40 agonist ivuxolimab in advanced cancers. This clone occurred once. Its antigen is as yet unknown. Germline V gene data show CDR1 as SGHAT and CDR2 as FQNNGV. CDR3 length: 14 residues. V was cut by 1 base and J by 1 base, with 7 bases left in between. The data were produced by immunoSEQ multiplex PCR, yet TCRdb's version contains in-frame clones alone and is incomplete. The table has approximately 100,000 clones, about 90% seen once. Findings of the study overall: Averaging showed that CD8+ T cells had more expanded clones than CD4+ did.

The J gene is TRBJ1-1, the V gene TRBV11-2, with unresolved D. This material consisted of CD4+ or CD8+ T cells sorted from blood, taken in a trial of the OX40 agonist ivuxolimab. The sequence derives from an adult with an advanced solid tumor such as melanoma, head and neck, liver or kidney cancer. CDR3 residues: CASSLGQPNTEAFF. The CDR3 DNA follows: TGTGCCAGCAGCTTAGGGCAACCGAACACTGAAGCTTTCTTT. The full variable domain, with the rest looked up from reference TRBV11-2 and TRBJ1-1, is EAGVAQSPRYKIIEKRQSVAFWCNPISGHATLYWYQQILGQGPKLLIQFQNNGVVDDSQLPKDRFSAERLKGVDSTLKIQPAKLEDSAVYLCASSLGQPNTEAFFGQGTRLTVV.